What follows are 30 T cell receptor beta chains derived from one specimen sequenced in a study of tissue T cells after allogeneic stem cell transplantation. Measured with immunoSEQ multiplex PCR; TCRdb has only the in-frame clones, and not every one. Of roughly 50,000 clones listed, approximately 70% are singletons. Sequencing was done on a sample of sorted cells pooled from one or two spleens. The receptors here all came from a pool of C57BL/6 mice in good health.

This clone was recorded a few times. Gene names are mouse gene names. The read terminates 1 residue ahead of where the CDR3 ends, so the germline J gene completes it. The chain couples TRBV1 to TRBJ2-7, with 9 bases lining up with TRBD2. The CDR3 has 13 amino acids. The V gene's germline CDR1 is NSQYPW and CDR2 LRSPGD (reference sequence). V lost 7 bases, J lost 2 bases, and 3 bases stayed unmatched. The sequenced part of the CDR3 DNA is TGCACCTGCACCGCTGGGGGGGCCTATGAACAGTAC. It is translated as CTCTAGGAYEQY. The CDR3 reads in full as CTCTAGGAYEQYF.

Concerning this clone: Germline and genes here are mouse. The read ends 1 residue shy of where the CDR3 ends; the end is completed using the germline J gene. The J gene is TRBJ2-4, the V gene TRBV14, with 9 bases aligning to TRBD2. The CDR3 length is 13 residues. Trimming took 3 bases from V and 6 from J; bases not matched to a gene: 2. The V gene's germline CDR1 is SGHDT and CDR2 FRDEAV. The CDR3 spells CASSYWGANTLYF. The sequenced part of the CDR3 DNA is TGTGCCAGCAGTTACTGGGGGGCCAACACCTTGTAC.

In regard to this clone: Mouse names are used for the genes. From the germline J gene comes the end of the CDR3, since the read stops 1 residue before it. This sequence joins TRBV12-1 and TRBJ1-2; D perhaps matches TRBD1 (6 bases). The V and J ends lost 3 bases and 0 bases respectively, with 10 bases between them. The germline CDR1 and CDR2 sequences are SGHSN and HYEKVE. The CDR3 consists of 14 residues. The sequenced part of the CDR3 DNA is TGTGCCAGCTCTTCAGGGGTTGCAAACTCCGACTACACC. It translates to CASSSGVANSDYT. The full CDR3 sequence reads CASSSGVANSDYTF.

This clone occurred a few times. Gene names and germline match the mouse. The CDR3 is cut off 1 residue early in the read; its end comes from the germline J gene. This chain links TRBV12-1 with TRBJ2-7; 9 nucleotides match TRBD2. Germline-derived CDR1 and CDR2 are SGHSN and HYEKVE. The CDR3 is 15 amino acids. With 4 bases clipped from V and 4 bases from J, the junction kept 10 bases outside the gene matches. The chain's CDR3 is CASSLRDWGSYEQYF. The part of the CDR3 DNA that was read is TGTGCCAGCTCCCTACGAGACTGGGGGAGTTATGAACAGTAC.

A note on this clone: Gene names and germline match the mouse. The read terminates 1 residue ahead of where the CDR3 ends, so the germline J gene completes it. The V call is TRBV4, the J call TRBJ2-5, with 9 bases that match TRBD2. CDR1 and CDR2 (germline): LGHDT, YNNKQL (reference sequence). The junction had 7 bases not matched to a gene; V was cut back by 6 bases and J by 0 bases. There are 16 residues in the CDR3. CDR3 sequence reads: CASSPDWGINQDTQYF. CDR3 DNA (partial): TGTGCCAGCAGTCCTGACTGGGGGATTAACCAAGACACCCAGTAC.

As to this clone: Genes and germline come from the mouse. With the read ending 1 residue before the CDR3 end, the germline J gene is used to fill in that end. This sequence joins TRBV4 and TRBJ1-1; weak D call: TRBD1 (5 bases). Per the germline V gene, CDR1 is LGHDT and CDR2 is YNNKQL (reference sequence). The CDR3 consists of 13 residues. The V and J ends lost 4 bases and 1 base respectively, with 7 bases between them. CDR3 loop: CASSFDRNTEVFF. CDR3 bases read: TGTGCCAGCAGCTTTGACAGAAACACAGAAGTCTTC.

For this clone: Mouse gene names and germline throughout. Read coverage stops 1 residue before the CDR3 terminus; the germline J gene supplies the remainder. This rearrangement joins TRBV26 to TRBJ2-5; the match to TRBD2 covers 11 bases. Germline V gene lookup returns CDR1 KGHPV and CDR2 FQNQEV (reference sequence). The CDR3 extends over 14 amino acids. The V and J ends lost 4 bases and 8 bases, in that order; junction bases with no gene match: 5. The CDR3 bases that were read are TGTGCCAGCAGTCAGGGACTGGGGGTGGGCACCCAGTAC. It is translated as CASSQGLGVGTQY. Given in full, the CDR3 is CASSQGLGVGTQYF. Using reference TRBV26 and TRBJ2-5 for the parts outside the CDR3, the full variable domain is NSKVIQTPRYLVKGQGQKAKMRCIPEKGHPVVFWYQQNKNNEFKFLINFQNQEVLQQIDMTEKRFSAECPSNSPCSLEIQSSEAGDSALYLCASSQGLGVGTQYFGPGTRLLVL.

To note about this clone: Genes here carry mouse names. The read is 1 residue too short to cover the CDR3 end, so that end is filled in from the germline J gene. This rearrangement joins TRBV15 to TRBJ2-5, with D uncertain. The CDR3 is 12 amino acids. V lost 1 base to trimming and J lost 2 bases, with 1 base between them. Germline CDR1 is SGHND and CDR2 is FRSKSL. The CDR3 sequence is CASSLGQDTQYF. The sequenced CDR3 bases are TGTGCCAGCAGTTTAGGCCAAGACACCCAGTAC.

For this clone: Germline and genes here are mouse. The read halts 1 residue ahead of the CDR3 end, with the missing end drawn from the germline J gene. The chain joins TRBV14 to TRBJ2-2; 9 bases agree with TRBD2. V gave up 5 bases and J gave up 0 bases; unmatched junction bases: 8. The V gene's germline CDR1 is SGHDT and CDR2 FRDEAV. The CDR3 is made up of 17 amino acids. The sequenced part of the CDR3 DNA is TGTGCCAGCAGCCTCTGGGGGGGGCCATCAAACACCGGGCAGCTCTAC. It encodes CASSLWGGPSNTGQLY. The full CDR3 sequence reads CASSLWGGPSNTGQLYF.

Regarding this clone: The germline and genes are mouse ones. Coverage ceases 1 residue before the CDR3 finishes, and the germline J gene fills in the end. The V and J genes are TRBV14 and TRBJ2-1, with 10 nucleotides matching TRBD1. J lost 5 bases, V lost 1 base, and 6 bases had no gene match. This CDR3 spans 16 amino acids. The germline gives CDR1 SGHDT, CDR2 FRDEAV. The CDR3 loop reads CASSFTGQGLNAEQFF. CDR3 DNA (partial): TGTGCCAGCAGTTTCACGGGACAGGGGTTGAATGCTGAGCAGTTC.

As concerns this clone: Gene names are mouse gene names. Sequencing ends 1 residue short of the CDR3 end; the germline J gene provides the rest. The J gene is TRBJ2-7, the V gene TRBV3, with 7 bases fitting TRBD2. Germline CDR1 and CDR2: SNHLY and FYNGKV (reference sequence). The V segment lost 2 bases and the J segment 4 bases; nucleotides outside the gene matches: 5. The length of the CDR3 is 14 residues. The CDR3 loop reads CASSLLGDSYEQYF. The sequenced part of the CDR3 DNA is TGTGCCAGCAGCTTACTGGGGGATTCTTATGAACAGTAC.

On this clone itself: The junction departs from the called germline gene at one end, perhaps through a read error. Here the gene names and germline are mouse. The CDR3 is cut off 1 residue early in the read; its end comes from the germline J gene. The rearrangement links TRBV13-3 to TRBJ2-7; TRBD1 agrees at 8 bases. CDR1 and CDR2 from the germline V gene are NNHDY and SYVADS. The CDR3 is 13 amino acids. CDR3 loop: CAGSSDREAEQYF. The CDR3 bases that were read are TGTGCCGGCAGTTCGGACAGGGAGGCTGAACAGTAC.

Concerning this clone itself: Any gene name here is a mouse gene name. The sequence runs out 1 residue before the end of the CDR3; the remainder is reconstructed from the germline J gene. The chain combines TRBV4 with TRBJ2-2, with 8 bases fitting TRBD2. Germline values: CDR1 LGHDT, CDR2 YNNKQL (reference sequence). The J segment lost 2 bases and the V segment lost 3 bases, leaving 2 bases of the junction unmatched. CDR3 length: 15 residues. CDR3 DNA (partial): TGTGCCAGCAGCTACGGGGGGGGCAACACCGGGCAGCTCTAC. It is translated as CASSYGGGNTGQLY. The entire CDR3 protein reads CASSYGGGNTGQLYF. Full variable domain (missing parts from reference TRBV4 and TRBJ2-2): ETAVFQTPNYHVTQVGNEVSFNCKQTLGHDTMYWYKQDSKKLLKIMFSYNNKQLIVNETVPRRFSPQSSDKAHLNLRIKSVEPEDSAVYLCASSYGGGNTGQLYFGEGSKLTVL.

This clone was detected a few times. Mouse germline and gene names are used. The observed sequence ends 1 residue before the CDR3 terminus, with the missing tail filled in from the germline J gene. The chain employs TRBV13-3 and TRBJ1-6, with 9 nucleotides matching TRBD1. TRBJ1-6 is treated as an ORF (open reading frame) with a function not yet certain. J gave up 9 bases and V 5 bases, and 6 bases lay outside the gene matches. The CDR3 runs 14 residues. The germline V gene has CDR1 NNHDY and CDR2 SYVADS. The CDR3 protein is CASRDRGAGSPLYF. The sequenced part of the CDR3 DNA is TGTGCCAGCAGGGACAGGGGAGCGGGTTCGCCCCTCTAC.

This clone occurred once. The gene names given are mouse names. The missing CDR3 end, 1 residue past where the read stops, is filled in from the germline J gene. The chain uses TRBV4 and TRBJ2-3, with 9 nucleotides matching TRBD2. Germline assignment: CDR1 LGHDT and CDR2 YNNKQL (reference sequence). J gave up 3 bases and V 3 bases, and 7 bases lay outside the gene matches. CDR3 length: 16 residues. The sequenced part of the CDR3 DNA is TGTGCCAGCAGCTACGGACTGGGGAGGAGAGCAGAAACGCTGTAT. This translates into CASSYGLGRRAETLY. From start to end, the CDR3 is CASSYGLGRRAETLYF.

This clone was found a few times. Genes here carry mouse names. The read terminates 1 residue ahead of where the CDR3 ends, so the germline J gene completes it. The chain joins TRBV13-2 to TRBJ1-2, with a tentative D call TRBD1 (6 bases). The V gene lost 2 bases and the J gene lost 2 bases, with 7 bases spanning the gap. CDR1 NNHNN and CDR2 SYGAGS come from the germline V gene (reference sequence). The CDR3 totals 13 residues. This CDR3 reads CASGDQGNSDYTF. CDR3 bases read: TGTGCCAGCGGTGACCAGGGGAACTCCGACTACACC.

As concerns this clone: All gene names here are mouse names. The read finishes 1 residue shy of the CDR3 end, and the germline J gene is used to complete it. The V call is TRBV1, the J call TRBJ2-3; 7 positions match TRBD2. Trimming cost V 5 bases and J 1 base; bases outside gene matches: 6. The CDR3 covers 15 residues. The germline V gene encodes CDR1 NSQYPW and CDR2 LRSPGD (reference sequence). Incomplete CDR3 DNA: TGCACCTGCAGTCCGGGGGGGTCTGGTGCAGAAACGCTGTAT. Its translation: CTCSPGGSGAETLY. The full CDR3 protein reads CTCSPGGSGAETLYF. Drawing the rest from reference TRBV1 and TRBJ2-3, the complete variable domain is VTLLEQNPRWRLVPRGQAVNLRCILKNSQYPWMSWYQQDLQKQLQWLFTLRSPGDKEVKSLPGADYLATRVTDTELRLQVANMSQGRTLYCTCSPGGSGAETLYFGSGTRLTVL.

This clone has more than one count but fewer than ten. Germline and genes here are mouse. Read data end 1 residue before the CDR3 end; the end is taken from the germline J gene. V gene TRBV20 combines with J gene TRBJ1-5, with D perhaps matching TRBD1 (5 bases). CDR1 is GFQATS, CDR2 STVNSAI, per germline. V was clipped by 0 bases and J by 0 bases, with 9 bases between them. The CDR3 is 15 residues long. CDR3 loop: CGAREWGDNNQAPLF. The covered CDR3 bases are TGTGGTGCTAGGGAGTGGGGGGATAACAACCAGGCTCCGCTT.

This clone showed up just once. Gene labels here are mouse ones. The missing CDR3 end, 1 residue past where the read stops, is filled in from the germline J gene. The rearrangement links TRBV19 to TRBJ2-5; D may be TRBD1 or TRBD2 (5 bases each). The CDR3 contains 14 residues. V was clipped by 0 bases and J by 4 bases, with 9 bases between them. Germline lookup yields CDR1 FNHDT and CDR2 SITEND (reference sequence). CDR3 sequence reads: CASSIEGREDTQYF. The CDR3 bases that were read are TGTGCCAGCAGTATAGAGGGGCGAGAAGACACCCAGTAC.

With regard to this clone: Gene names and germline match the mouse. The CDR3 extends 1 residue past the end of the read, so its final part is completed from the germline J gene. V usage is TRBV3 and J usage is TRBJ1-3; 9 nucleotides agree with TRBD1. Per the germline V gene, CDR1 is SNHLY and CDR2 is FYNGKV (reference sequence). V dropped 1 base and J dropped 0; count of bases not matched to a gene: 4. The CDR3 is 17 residues long. CDR3: CASSLEGQGNSGNTLYF. The sequenced CDR3 bases are TGTGCCAGCAGCTTAGAGGGACAGGGAAATTCTGGAAATACGCTCTAT.

Comment on this clone: Each gene name is a mouse one. The DNA ends 1 residue before the CDR3 does, and the rest of the CDR3 is filled in from the germline J gene. V gene TRBV31 combines with J gene TRBJ2-2; 7 nucleotides line up with TRBD1. The CDR3 runs to 16 residues. The V and J ends lost 3 bases and 1 base, in that order; junction bases with no gene match: 8. The germline CDR1 and CDR2 sequences are GKSSPN and SITVG. CDR3 DNA, as far as it was read: TGTGCCTGGAGCCGCGACCGGGACAGAAACACCGGGCAGCTCTAC. Protein: CAWSRDRDRNTGQLY. The whole CDR3 is CAWSRDRDRNTGQLYF. Full variable domain (remainder filled in from reference TRBV31 and TRBJ2-2): AQTIHQWPVAEIKAVGSPLSLGCTIKGKSSPNLYWYWQATGGTLQQLFYSITVGQVESVVQLNLSASRPKDDQFILSTEKLLLSHSGFYLCAWSRDRDRNTGQLYFGEGSKLTVL.

A remark on this clone: The gene symbols are mouse symbols. The CDR3 end falls 1 residue outside the read, so it is completed with the germline J gene. V gene TRBV5 combines with J gene TRBJ1-5; D gene unclear. Germline-derived CDR1 and CDR2 are LGHNA and YNLKQL (reference sequence). V lost 0 bases to trimming and J lost 0 bases, with 6 bases between them. The CDR3 is made up of 15 amino acids. The covered CDR3 bases are TGTGCCAGCAGCCAAGATGGGAATAACAACCAGGCTCCGCTT. Amino acid sequence: CASSQDGNNNQAPL. The full CDR3 is CASSQDGNNNQAPLF.

This clone showed up just once. Gene names are the mouse ones. The CDR3 end is not reached by the read, which stops 1 residue before it; the germline J gene fills it in. V and J are TRBV26 and TRBJ2-1, with no clear D. V shed 0 bases and J shed 1 base, with 4 bases lying between them. This CDR3 spans 14 amino acids. CDR1 and CDR2 (germline): KGHPV, FQNQEV (reference sequence). The sequenced CDR3 bases are TGTGCCAGCAGTCTGTCCCGGAACTATGCTGAGCAGTTC. Encoded protein: CASSLSRNYAEQF. The full CDR3 protein reads CASSLSRNYAEQFF.

On this clone itself: The gene names given are mouse names. The CDR3 is cut off 1 residue early in the read; its end comes from the germline J gene. V and J are TRBV31 and TRBJ1-1; D may be TRBD1 (5 bases). Trimming cost V 1 base and J 0 bases, with 6 bases left between them. Germline V gene sequence: CDR1 GKSSPN, CDR2 SITVG. This CDR3 has 13 amino acids. CDR3 loop: CAWSQGQNTEVFF. The CDR3 DNA, read in part, is TGTGCCTGGAGTCAGGGACAGAACACAGAAGTCTTC.

Details on this clone: Any gene name here is a mouse gene name. The read falls 1 residue short of the CDR3 end, and the missing part is taken from the germline J gene. V and J are TRBV17 and TRBJ1-1, with TRBD1 matching 7 bases. The CDR3 runs to 12 residues. CDR1 MNHDT and CDR2 YYDKIL come from the germline V gene. The J segment lost 7 bases and the V segment lost 3 bases, leaving 2 bases of the junction unmatched. The covered CDR3 bases are TGTGCTAGCAGTAGGGGACAGCAAGAAGTCTTC. Translated, it gives CASSRGQQEVF. The full CDR3 is CASSRGQQEVFF.

Concerning this clone itself: Mouse names are used for the genes. The part of the CDR3 DNA that was read is TGTGCCAGCAGCCCTCCGGGACAGAGTGCAGAAACGCTGTAT. It codes for CASSPPGQSAETLY. The complete CDR3 reads CASSPPGQSAETLYF. The gene calls are TRBV2 and TRBJ2-3, with TRBD1 matching over 7 bases. The read ends 1 residue before the CDR3 terminus; that terminus is restored from the germline J gene. With V trimmed by 4 bases and J by 0 bases, 4 bases remained unmatched. The CDR3 sequence is 15 residues long. Germline-derived CDR1 and CDR2 are LGHNA and YSYQKL.

On this clone itself: Gene names and germline refer to mouse. The CDR3 bases that were read are TGTGCCAGCAGCGTCCCGGGACTGGGGGGCTATGAACAGTAC. Encoded protein: CASSVPGLGGYEQY. The whole CDR3 sequence reads CASSVPGLGGYEQYF. The chain is built from TRBV13-1 and TRBJ2-7; 12 bases are a match to TRBD2. Read sequence stops 1 residue before the CDR3 end, and the germline J gene provides the missing end. Trimming at V came to 5 bases and at J to 3 bases, leaving 6 bases not matched to a gene. Germline assignment: CDR1 NSHNY and CDR2 SYGAGN. This CDR3 has 15 amino acids.

A note on this clone: Mouse germline and gene names are used. The read is 1 residue too short to cover the CDR3 end, so that end is filled in from the germline J gene. The chain carries TRBV13-3 and TRBJ2-5; possibly TRBD1 for D (5 bases). The V end lost 4 bases, the J end lost 3 bases, and 6 bases lay between the germline ends. CDR1 NNHDY and CDR2 SYVADS come from the germline V gene. The CDR3 spans 12 residues. Here the CDR3 reads CASSRQQDTQYF. The CDR3 bases that were read are TGTGCCAGCAGTCGACAGCAAGACACCCAGTAC.

Note on this clone: Gene and germline names: mouse. The read comes to an end 1 residue before the CDR3 does, leaving the germline J gene to fill in the end. V is TRBV26 and J is TRBJ2-4; D gene unclear. Trimming left V 2 bases short and J 0 bases short, with 6 bases between. Germline V lookup: CDR1 KGHPV, CDR2 FQNQEV (reference sequence). The CDR3 has 14 residues. The CDR3 here is CASSLGISQNTLYF. The CDR3 bases that were read are TGTGCCAGCAGTCTGGGGATTAGTCAAAACACCTTGTAC.

Concerning this clone: One end of the junction varies from germline; a read error may be responsible. Mouse names are used for the genes. The observed sequence ends 1 residue before the CDR3 terminus, with the missing tail filled in from the germline J gene. At the DNA level, this CDR3 is encoded by other sequences in the same sample as well. The V and J genes are TRBV20 and TRBJ2-2; TRBD2 agrees at 11 bases. Germline CDR1 and CDR2: GFQATS and STVNSAI. This CDR3 is built from 14 residues. The CDR3 DNA, read in part, is TGTGGTGCTCGGGACTGGGGGAACACCGGGCAGCTCTAC. Translated, it gives CGARDWGNTGQLY. The full CDR3 is CGARDWGNTGQLYF.